This is a list of T cell receptor beta chains from one sample in a study of PD-1 blockade in classical Hodgkin lymphoma. Profiled with immunoSEQ multiplex PCR; TCRdb holds only in-frame clones, not every one. The sample contains more than 90,000 clones, around 78% of which appear only once. This specimen was peripheral blood mononuclear cells (PBMCs), taken before the fourth cycle of nivolumab. All receptors come from a human donor with classical Hodgkin lymphoma. The CDR3 runs from the conserved cysteine through the conserved F or W. The D gene is left open where the match is weak. Rows give clone size only sometimes, using once, few, many, or a class for an expanded clone.

clone_size: .; v_call: TRBV14; d_call: .; j_call: TRBJ1-2; cdr3_aa: CASSQVRRSGYTF; cdr3_nt: TGTGCCAGCAGCCAAGTCCGGCGGTCTGGCTACACCTTC
clone_size: .; v_call: TRBV27; d_call: .; j_call: TRBJ2-2; cdr3_aa: CASTPWGGQASGELFF; cdr3_nt: TGTGCCAGCACCCCCTGGGGGGGCCAAGCCAGCGGGGAGCTGTTTTTT
clone_size: .; v_call: TRBV6-5; d_call: .; j_call: TRBJ2-5; cdr3_aa: CASSKGHTQETQYF; cdr3_nt: TGTGCCAGCAGCAAAGGGCATACTCAAGAGACCCAGTACTTC
clone_size: .; v_call: TRBV29-1; d_call: TRBD1; j_call: TRBJ2-5; cdr3_aa: CSVGTGGVETQYF; cdr3_nt: TGCAGCGTTGGGACAGGGGGAGTCGAGACCCAGTACTTC
clone_size: .; v_call: TRBV2; d_call: .; j_call: TRBJ2-5; cdr3_aa: CASRRDGETQYF; cdr3_nt: TGTGCCAGCCGGAGGGATGGGGAGACCCAGTACTTC
clone_size: .; v_call: TRBV18; d_call: TRBD1; j_call: TRBJ1-6; cdr3_aa: CASSPGTDNSPLHF; cdr3_nt: TGTGCCAGCTCGCCCGGGACAGACAATTCACCCCTCCACTTT
clone_size: once; v_call: TRBV9; d_call: TRBD1; j_call: TRBJ1-4; cdr3_aa: CASSGGGAGGKLFF; cdr3_nt: TGTGCCAGCAGCGGAGGGGGAGCAGGGGGAAAACTGTTTTTT
clone_size: .; v_call: TRBV4-2; d_call: .; j_call: TRBJ1-5; cdr3_aa: CASSSRLWVQPQHF; cdr3_nt: TGTGCCAGCAGCTCGAGACTCTGGGTTCAGCCCCAGCATTTT
clone_size: .; v_call: TRBV2; d_call: .; j_call: TRBJ1-1; cdr3_aa: CASSDDRNTEAFF; cdr3_nt: TGTGCCAGCAGTGATGACAGGAACACTGAAGCTTTCTTT
clone_size: once; v_call: TRBV7-2; d_call: .; j_call: TRBJ2-1; cdr3_aa: CASSLRGARLNEQFF; cdr3_nt: TGTGCCAGCAGCTTAAGGGGGGCTCGGCTCAATGAGCAGTTCTTC
clone_size: .; v_call: TRBV10-3; d_call: .; j_call: TRBJ2-1; cdr3_aa: CAISVSPGVNEQFF; cdr3_nt: TGTGCCATCAGTGTAAGCCCAGGGGTCAATGAGCAGTTCTTC
clone_size: .; v_call: TRBV28; d_call: .; j_call: TRBJ2-1; cdr3_aa: CASSSGAGEQFF; cdr3_nt: TGTGCCAGCAGTTCAGGGGCGGGGGAGCAGTTCTTC
clone_size: .; v_call: TRBV7-9; d_call: TRBD1; j_call: TRBJ2-7; cdr3_aa: CASSSDRVGAYEQYF; cdr3_nt: TGTGCCAGCAGCTCCGACAGGGTAGGGGCTTACGAGCAGTACTTC
clone_size: .; v_call: TRBV27; d_call: TRBD1; j_call: TRBJ2-5; cdr3_aa: CASSWQGEETQYF; cdr3_nt: TGTGCCAGCAGTTGGCAGGGGGAAGAGACCCAGTACTTC
clone_size: many; v_call: TRBV6-6; d_call: .; j_call: TRBJ1-2; cdr3_aa: CASSYSSRGNGYTF; cdr3_nt: TGTGCCAGCAGTTACTCGAGTAGGGGGAATGGCTACACCTTC
clone_size: .; v_call: TRBV7-9; d_call: TRBD1; j_call: TRBJ2-5; cdr3_aa: CASSPTGSFRRDRQTQYF; cdr3_nt: TGTGCCAGCAGCCCGACAGGGTCCTTTCGCCGGGACAGGCAGACCCAGTACTTC
clone_size: .; v_call: TRBV6-6; d_call: .; j_call: TRBJ1-4; cdr3_aa: CASSYGADNEKLFF; cdr3_nt: TGTGCCAGCAGTTACGGCGCCGATAATGAAAAACTGTTTTTT
clone_size: few; v_call: TRBV7-9; d_call: .; j_call: TRBJ1-6; cdr3_aa: CASSLTALGDSPLHF; cdr3_nt: TGTGCCAGCAGCTTAACCGCCCTTGGGGATTCACCCCTCCACTTT
clone_size: .; v_call: TRBV7-3; d_call: TRBD1; j_call: TRBJ2-5; cdr3_aa: CASSSGTGRGETQYF; cdr3_nt: TGTGCCAGCAGCTCCGGGACAGGGAGGGGAGAGACCCAGTACTTC
clone_size: .; v_call: TRBV6-5; d_call: .; j_call: TRBJ2-7; cdr3_aa: CASTSGNSYEQYF; cdr3_nt: TGTGCCAGCACCTCGGGGAACTCCTACGAGCAGTACTTC
clone_size: few; v_call: TRBV6-5; d_call: TRBD1; j_call: TRBJ2-1; cdr3_aa: CASGGTGPYNEQFF; cdr3_nt: TGTGCCAGCGGTGGGACAGGGCCCTACAATGAGCAGTTCTTC
clone_size: few; v_call: TRBV4-1; d_call: TRBD1; j_call: TRBJ1-1; cdr3_aa: CASSATGGRDEAFF; cdr3_nt: TGTGCCAGCAGCGCAACAGGGGGCCGGGATGAAGCTTTCTTT
clone_size: .; v_call: TRBV6-5; d_call: .; j_call: TRBJ2-7; cdr3_aa: CASSYSRGDRRYEQYF; cdr3_nt: TGTGCCAGCAGTTACTCGCGGGGGGACAGACGGTACGAGCAGTACTTC
clone_size: .; v_call: TRBV6-5; d_call: TRBD1; j_call: TRBJ2-7; cdr3_aa: CASSYEGAIYEQYF; cdr3_nt: TGTGCCAGCAGTTATGAGGGGGCCATCTACGAGCAGTACTTC
clone_size: .; v_call: TRBV28; d_call: .; j_call: TRBJ2-7; cdr3_aa: CASRRRKPLSYEQYF; cdr3_nt: TGTGCCAGCAGACGAAGGAAGCCCCTCTCCTACGAGCAGTACTTC
clone_size: .; v_call: TRBV2; d_call: TRBD1; j_call: TRBJ1-5; cdr3_aa: CASSDTSAGWNEGGPQHF; cdr3_nt: TGTGCCAGCAGTGATACGTCTGCCGGGTGGAATGAAGGGGGCCCCCAGCATTTT
clone_size: .; v_call: TRBV5-1; d_call: .; j_call: TRBJ1-1; cdr3_aa: CASSLDPQGTEAFF; cdr3_nt: TGCGCCAGCAGCTTGGACCCACAGGGAACTGAAGCTTTCTTT
clone_size: .; v_call: TRBV5-6; d_call: .; j_call: TRBJ1-2; cdr3_aa: CASSPNIQGNYGYTF; cdr3_nt: TGTGCCAGCAGCCCAAACATCCAGGGGAACTATGGCTACACCTTC
clone_size: .; v_call: TRBV25-1; d_call: TRBD2; j_call: TRBJ2-5; cdr3_aa: CASSIGVLAGGWETQYF; cdr3_nt: TGTGCCAGCAGCATAGGTGTTCTAGCGGGGGGATGGGAGACCCAGTACTTC
clone_size: .; v_call: TRBV6-5; d_call: TRBD1; j_call: TRBJ1-1; cdr3_aa: CASSQQGVNTEAFF; cdr3_nt: TGTGCCAGCAGCCAACAGGGGGTGAACACTGAAGCTTTCTTT
clone_size: .; v_call: TRBV6-5; d_call: .; j_call: TRBJ1-1; cdr3_aa: CASRGGATEAFF; cdr3_nt: TGTGCCAGCCGCGGGGGGGCCACTGAAGCTTTCTTT
clone_size: few; v_call: TRBV7-8; d_call: TRBD1; j_call: TRBJ2-2; cdr3_aa: CASSEDRRNTGELFF; cdr3_nt: TGTGCCAGCAGCGAGGACAGGAGGAACACCGGGGAGCTGTTTTTT
clone_size: few; v_call: TRBV6-4; d_call: TRBD2; j_call: TRBJ2-1; cdr3_aa: CASSVRGLDITDEQFF; cdr3_nt: TGTGCCAGCAGTGTTCGAGGACTAGACATAACGGATGAGCAGTTCTTC
clone_size: .; v_call: TRBV9; d_call: .; j_call: TRBJ1-1; cdr3_aa: CASSYVLGSEAFF; cdr3_nt: TGTGCCAGCAGCTACGTTCTGGGTTCTGAAGCTTTCTTT
clone_size: .; v_call: TRBV7-6; d_call: .; j_call: TRBJ2-1; cdr3_aa: CASSPGGRDFPYNEQFF; cdr3_nt: TGTGCCAGCAGCCCCGGGGGCAGGGACTTTCCCTACAATGAGCAGTTCTTC
clone_size: few; v_call: TRBV10-3; d_call: TRBD2; j_call: TRBJ2-3; cdr3_aa: CATTTSGAADTQYF; cdr3_nt: TGTGCCACAACGACTAGCGGGGCGGCAGATACGCAGTATTTT
clone_size: few; v_call: TRBV7-9; d_call: .; j_call: TRBJ1-2; cdr3_aa: CASSIVTANYGYTF; cdr3_nt: TGTGCCAGCAGTATAGTGACAGCTAACTATGGCTACACCTTC
clone_size: many; v_call: TRBV28; d_call: TRBD1; j_call: TRBJ1-1; cdr3_aa: CASSSPRDRAPEAFF; cdr3_nt: TGTGCCAGCAGTTCTCCCCGCGACAGGGCCCCTGAAGCTTTCTTT
clone_size: .; v_call: TRBV7-2; d_call: .; j_call: TRBJ1-2; cdr3_aa: CASSLGQNYGYTF; cdr3_nt: TGTGCCAGCAGCCTCGGACAGAACTATGGCTACACCTTC
clone_size: .; v_call: TRBV6-4; d_call: TRBD1; j_call: TRBJ2-2; cdr3_aa: CASSRDSYTGELFF; cdr3_nt: TGTGCCAGCAGTCGGGACAGCTACACCGGGGAGCTGTTTTTT
clone_size: few; v_call: TRBV5-6; d_call: TRBD1; j_call: TRBJ2-7; cdr3_aa: CASSLEPGTGVHEQYF; cdr3_nt: TGTGCCAGCAGCTTGGAGCCCGGGACAGGGGTACACGAGCAGTACTTC
clone_size: few; v_call: TRBV6-5; d_call: .; j_call: TRBJ2-7; cdr3_aa: CASRYNTGAYEQYF; cdr3_nt: TGTGCCAGCAGATATAACACAGGCGCCTACGAGCAGTACTTC
clone_size: .; v_call: TRBV7-9; d_call: TRBD2; j_call: TRBJ2-3; cdr3_aa: CASSLGGLAVTDTQYF; cdr3_nt: TGTGCCAGCAGCTTAGGCGGACTAGCGGTGACAGATACGCAGTATTTT
clone_size: few; v_call: TRBV19; d_call: TRBD1; j_call: TRBJ2-1; cdr3_aa: CASSIMTGYYNEQFF; cdr3_nt: TGTGCCAGTAGTATAATGACAGGGTATTACAATGAGCAGTTCTTC
clone_size: .; v_call: TRBV10-3; d_call: TRBD1; j_call: TRBJ1-1; cdr3_aa: CAISPTGGPNTEAFF; cdr3_nt: TGTGCCATCAGCCCCACAGGGGGGCCGAACACTGAAGCTTTCTTT
clone_size: .; v_call: TRBV7-6; d_call: .; j_call: TRBJ1-3; cdr3_aa: CASSLGDTIYF; cdr3_nt: TGTGCCAGCAGCTTAGGGGACACCATATATTTT
clone_size: .; v_call: TRBV28; d_call: TRBD2; j_call: TRBJ2-3; cdr3_aa: CASSLSSPGGTDTQYF; cdr3_nt: TGTGCCAGCAGTTTATCAAGTCCGGGGGGTACAGATACGCAGTATTTT
clone_size: .; v_call: TRBV12-5; d_call: TRBD2; j_call: TRBJ2-5; cdr3_aa: CASGPGLAGEETQYF; cdr3_nt: TGTGCTAGTGGGCCGGGACTAGCGGGGGAAGAGACCCAGTACTTC
clone_size: .; v_call: TRBV30; d_call: TRBD2; j_call: TRBJ2-2; cdr3_aa: CAWMGLKNTGELFF; cdr3_nt: TGTGCCTGGATGGGACTAAAGAACACCGGGGAGCTGTTTTTT
clone_size: .; v_call: TRBV29-1; d_call: .; j_call: TRBJ1-5; cdr3_aa: CSVEVDDSNQPQHF; cdr3_nt: TGCAGCGTTGAAGTCGACGATAGCAATCAGCCCCAGCATTTT
clone_size: .; v_call: TRBV4-1; d_call: TRBD1; j_call: TRBJ2-7; cdr3_aa: CASSQVWTGSSYEQYF; cdr3_nt: TGCGCCAGCAGCCAAGTATGGACAGGGAGCTCCTACGAGCAGTACTTC
clone_size: .; v_call: TRBV6-1; d_call: .; j_call: TRBJ2-3; cdr3_aa: CASTEGSLTDTQYF; cdr3_nt: TGTGCCAGCACCGAAGGTAGCCTCACAGATACGCAGTATTTT